This T cell receptor (beta chain) was documented in a study of cytotoxic CD8 clonotypes in ibrutinib-treated CLL. General study findings and limits: Contraction or stability on treatment characterized the public clonotypes, which were uncommon. Progressing and sustained-remission patients had different sampling times. Higher circulating CD8+ T-cell counts strongly accompanied higher baseline clonality, above age-matched healthy donors.

Targeted sequencing depth ranged from 1 in 200,000 to 1 in 1 million T cells. Here immunoSEQ multiplex PCR was the method, and the copy in TCRdb shows in-frame clones only, minus some. The table records 160,000 or so clones, approximately 91% of them present only once. Germline loops: CDR1 SGHTS, CDR2 YDEGEE. This CDR3 comprises 14 residues. V trimming: 6 bases; J trimming: 3 bases; junction bases outside the gene matches: 8. Worth noting for this clone: What it recognizes is unknown.

The starting material was PBMCs, obtained at disease progression, from a patient treated with ibrutinib. The TCR was taken from a human donor with chronic lymphocytic leukemia. The chain couples TRBV5-8 to TRBJ2-5, with 7 bases fitting TRBD1. The CDR3 nucleotides are TGTGCCAGCACCAGGGGGAGCGTGAAAGAGACCCAGTACTTC. It is translated as CASTRGSVKETQYF.